Reported below is one T cell receptor beta chain. The sample originates from a study of blood T cell repertoires in COVID-19. Study-level background: T cells, B-cell-depleted T cells, or PBMCs provided the cDNA or gDNA that served as material.

Libraries were prepared by immunoSEQ multiplex PCR; TCRdb keeps only in-frame clonotypes and omits some of them. The sample holds roughly 25,000 clones, approximately 80% seen once. Sample: peripheral blood. This receptor was identified in a man between 65 and 85 years old with acute or convalescent COVID-19.

The CDR3 sequence: CASSQAGAGGYTDTQYF. In DNA, the CDR3 is TGCGCCAGCAGCCAAGCCGGGGCGGGAGGGTACACAGATACGCAGTATTTT. The chain employs TRBV4-3 and TRBJ2-3, with 9 bases aligning to TRBD2. Per the germline V gene, CDR1 is LGHNA and CDR2 is YSLEER. The V and J ends lost 1 base and 2 bases, in that order; junction bases with no gene match: 7. The CDR3 extends over 17 amino acids.